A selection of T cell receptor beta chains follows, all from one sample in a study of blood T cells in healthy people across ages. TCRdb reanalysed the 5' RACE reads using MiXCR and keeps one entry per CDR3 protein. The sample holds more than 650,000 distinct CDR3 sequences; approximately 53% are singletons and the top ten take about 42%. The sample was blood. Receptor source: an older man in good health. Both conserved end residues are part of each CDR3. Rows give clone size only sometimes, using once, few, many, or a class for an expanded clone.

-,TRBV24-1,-,CVTSDPDSSWTQYF
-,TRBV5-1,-,CASSQGTSGGTLGETQYF
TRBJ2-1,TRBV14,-,CASSQRGSGGGSYNEQFF
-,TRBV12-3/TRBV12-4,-,CASSPGQDYNEQYF
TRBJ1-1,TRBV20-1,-,CSAGQGNTEAFF
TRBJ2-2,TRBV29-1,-,CSGTPGRERGELFF
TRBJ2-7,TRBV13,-,CASSSRGLAVSYEQYF
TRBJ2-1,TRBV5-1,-,CASSLSSGRAGYNEQFF
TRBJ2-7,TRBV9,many,CASSVGGGAITYEQYF
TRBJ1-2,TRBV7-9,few,CASSSGTVNYGYTF
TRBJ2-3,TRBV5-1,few,CASSSGLAGEGRYAYF
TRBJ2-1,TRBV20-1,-,CSAPVRQGSSYNEQFF
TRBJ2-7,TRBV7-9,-,CASSPLTVYSYEQYF
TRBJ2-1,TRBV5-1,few,CASSLAPRTMRNEQFF
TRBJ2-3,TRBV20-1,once,CSASTDRPTSDTQYF
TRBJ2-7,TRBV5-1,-,CASSSGVAASNVSSYEQYF
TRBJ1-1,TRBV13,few,CASSLGGTGNTEAFF
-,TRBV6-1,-,CASTGPGRGLYEQYF
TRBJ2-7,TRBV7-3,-,CASSLTRTTEQYF
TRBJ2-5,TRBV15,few,CATSRSRTSGSRMETQYF